This T cell receptor beta chain was obtained from a study of blood T cell repertoires in COVID-19. Background on the study: Material from acute and convalescent COVID-19 was sourced from the United States, Italy and Spain.

In the authors' methods: Amplifying reference gene primers gave estimates of nucleated cell counts. Sequenced by immunoSEQ multiplex PCR; TCRdb stores in-frame clones only, minus some. The DNA gave D and trimming, while V, J and clone size come from that table. The top ten hold about a third of the sample, which has fewer than 85,000 clones, about 80% seen once. V was trimmed by 1 base and J by 12 bases, leaving 10 bases between them. Germline V CDR1 and CDR2: GTSNPN, SVGIG (reference sequence). The CDR3 runs to 12 residues. The sample holds one count of this clone. J is TRBJ1-6 and V is TRBV30; a possible D gene is TRBD1 (5 bases). The clonotype comes from a woman aged 65 to 85 with acute or convalescent COVID-19. The sample comprised peripheral blood. The CDR3 DNA is TGTGCCTGGAGTGGCAGGGAGGAACCCCTCCACTTT. It specifies CAWSGREEPLHF. The full variable domain, with the rest looked up from reference TRBV30 and TRBJ1-6, is SQTIHQWPATLVQPVGSPLSLECTVEGTSNPNLYWYRQAAGRGLQLLFYSVGIGQISSEVPQNLSASRPQDRQFILSSKKLLLSDSGFYLCAWSGREEPLHFGNGTRLTVT.